A single sample gave rise to the 25 T cell receptor beta chains below, sequenced in a study of Ad26.COV2.S vaccination and SARS-CoV-2 variants. Treatment described: 19 received Ad26.COV2.S at low or high dose, single or two shots; about 5 received placebo; per-sample allocation not given. It was on day 63 after the first vaccine or placebo injection that samples were taken. Here immunoSEQ multiplex PCR was the method, and the copy in TCRdb shows in-frame clones only, minus some. The top ten hold approximately 5.8% of the sample, which has around 300,000 clones, roughly nine tenths seen once. The sample in question was peripheral blood, obtained in a trial of Ad26.COV2.S vaccine versus placebo. The receptors shown here come from a person aged 18 to 65 who received the Ad26.COV2.S COVID-19 vaccine or a placebo.

To note about this clone: An end of the junction differs from the germline gene, which may be a read error. The V gene is TRBV9, the J gene TRBJ1-2; 7 positions agree with TRBD1. CDR3 size: 13 residues. Germline lookup yields CDR1 SGDLS and CDR2 YYNGEE. As DNA, the CDR3 is TGTGCCAGCAGCGTAGGAGGAGCACAGGGGACCGCCTTC. Its protein is CASSVGGAQGTAF.

The chain uses TRBV4-1 and TRBJ1-2; TRBD1 might be the D (6 bases). The CDR3 contains 19 residues. V was trimmed by 4 bases and J by 2 bases, leaving 26 bases between them. Per germline, CDR1 MGHRA and CDR2 YSYEKL. The CDR3 DNA reads TGCGCCAGCAGCCGGCTGCCAGGGGCGCTTCGAGGTGGGAACTATGGCTACACCTTC. Translated, it gives CASSRLPGALRGGNYGYTF.

V usage is TRBV7-2 and J usage is TRBJ1-1; D possibly corresponds to TRBD1 (5 bases). Per the germline V gene, CDR1 is SGHTA and CDR2 is FQGNSA. The CDR3 consists of 13 residues. The V gene lost 4 bases and the J gene lost 7 bases, with 13 bases spanning the gap. In DNA form, the CDR3 reads TGTGCCAGCAGCTCCGCCGACAGCGATGAAGCTTTCTTT. It translates to CASSSADSDEAFF.

The V and J genes are TRBV29-1 and TRBJ2-7; TRBD1 is a possible D gene (5 bases). There are 11 residues in the CDR3. CDR1 and CDR2 (germline): SQVTM, ANQGSEA. Trimming took off 7 bases at V and 8 bases at J, with 15 bases between the two ends. For the CDR3, the DNA is TGCAGCGGTACCTTAGACAGCCAGCAGTACTTC. This codes for CSGTLDSQQYF.

This clone was recorded once. The chain combines TRBV6-5 with TRBJ1-1, with TRBD1 identical over 9 bases. The germline V gene has CDR1 MNHEY and CDR2 SVGAGI. The V gene end was trimmed by 8 bases and the J gene end by 0 bases; junction bases not matched to a gene: 1. This CDR3 comprises 13 residues. The CDR3 loop reads CASGTGMNTEAFF. The DNA for the CDR3 is TGTGCCAGCGGGACAGGGATGAACACTGAAGCTTTCTTT.

The chain has TRBV6-5 and TRBJ1-4; possibly TRBD1 for D (5 bases). V was pared by 5 bases and J by 8 bases, with 18 bases between. The CDR3 loop spans 15 amino acids. From germline, CDR1 is MNHEY and CDR2 SVGAGI. The CDR3 DNA reads as TGTGCCAGCAGTCCCCAGGGATTAGAGGGGGAAAAACTGTTTTTT. It is translated as CASSPQGLEGEKLFF.

This chain uses TRBV7-9 with TRBJ1-2; D possibly corresponds to TRBD1 (5 bases). The V end lost 5 bases, the J end lost 8 bases, and 21 bases lay between the germline ends. The CDR3 is 15 residues long. Germline-derived CDR1 and CDR2 are SEHNR and FQNEAQ (reference sequence). CDR3 DNA sequence: TGTGCCAGCAGCCCCCCCCAGGGATCGGCGCAAGGCTACACCTTC. This translates into CASSPPQGSAQGYTF. The entire variable domain, with the rest obtained from reference TRBV7-9 and TRBJ1-2, is as follows: DTGVSQNPRHKITKRGQNVTFRCDPISEHNRLYWYRQTLGQGPEFLTYFQNEAQLEKSRLLSDRFSAERPKGSFSTLEIQRTEQGDSAMYLCASSPPQGSAQGYTFGSGTRLTVV.

This chain connects TRBV19 to TRBJ1-2; 8 bases are shared with TRBD1. J lost 3 bases, V lost 5 bases, and 8 bases had no gene match. The CDR3 runs 15 residues. The germline V gene has CDR1 LNHDA and CDR2 SQIVND (reference sequence). The CDR3 protein is CASSRGTGLYYGYTF. For the CDR3, the DNA is TGTGCCAGTAGTCGCGGGACAGGACTCTACTATGGCTACACCTTC.

The gene calls are TRBV30 and TRBJ1-5; D gene uncertain. Germline CDR1 and CDR2: GTSNPN and SVGIG (reference sequence). This CDR3 has 15 amino acids. V gave up 0 bases and J gave up 6 bases, with 15 bases separating them. CDR3 sequence: CAWSVSVGGVQPQHF. CDR3 DNA: TGTGCCTGGAGTGTAAGTGTCGGCGGCGTTCAGCCCCAGCATTTT.

The V and J genes are TRBV27 and TRBJ1-4, with D possibly matching TRBD1 (6 bases). Trimming cost V 5 bases and J 9 bases, with 22 bases left between them. The CDR3 consists of 16 residues. Germline CDR1 MNHEY, CDR2 SMNVEV (reference sequence). CDR3 protein: CASSPLPTGFPKKLFF. Written as DNA, the CDR3 is TGTGCCAGCAGTCCCCTCCCCACAGGGTTCCCGAAAAAACTGTTTTTT.

This chain uses TRBV3-1 (or the pseudogene TRBV3-2) with TRBJ2-1; 9 bases match TRBD2. CDR1 and CDR2 (germline): LGHDT, YNNKEL (reference sequence). CDR3 size: 16 residues. J gave up 2 bases and V 2 bases, and 4 bases lay outside the gene matches. The CDR3 bases are TGTGCCAGCAGCCAACCCGCTAGCGGGACCTACAATGAGCAGTTCTTC. Protein: CASSQPASGTYNEQFF.

This chain uses TRBV2 with TRBJ2-5; D may be TRBD1 (5 bases). V lost 0 bases and J 4 bases, leaving 15 bases between the germline ends. There are 16 residues in the CDR3. From germline, CDR1 is SNHLY and CDR2 FYNNEI. This chain's CDR3 is CASSEATAWQRETQYF. CDR3 sequence (DNA): TGTGCCAGCAGTGAAGCGACAGCTTGGCAACGAGAGACCCAGTACTTC.

The gene calls are TRBV19 and TRBJ2-1; perhaps TRBD2 as D (5 bases). CDR1 LNHDA and CDR2 SQIVND come from the germline V gene (reference sequence). The germline V and J ends were trimmed by 3 bases and 10 bases, with 13 bases remaining between them. CDR3 length equals 13 residues. CDR3 DNA: TGTGCCAGTAGTATGGGAGTAATCAAGGAGCAGTTCTTC. This sequence encodes CASSMGVIKEQFF.

The chain is built from TRBV9 and TRBJ1-1; perhaps TRBD1 as D (5 bases). The CDR3 is 15 residues long. Trimming left V 3 bases short and J 4 bases short, with 16 bases between. From germline, CDR1 is SGDLS and CDR2 YYNGEE. In DNA form, the CDR3 reads TGTGCCAGCAGCGAGAGAGGCAGGGAGGGCACTGAAGCTTTCTTT. Amino acid sequence: CASSERGREGTEAFF.

The chain links TRBV11-2 to TRBJ1-6; perhaps TRBD1 as D (5 bases). The CDR3 is 14 residues long. Looked up from germline, CDR1 is SGHAT and CDR2 is FQNNGV. Trimming removed 5 bases from V and 8 bases from J, with 13 bases in between. The chain's CDR3 is CASSPGIGDSPLHF. Here the CDR3 DNA reads TGTGCCAGCAGCCCAGGGATAGGGGATTCACCCCTCCACTTT. Using reference TRBV11-2 and TRBJ1-6 for the parts outside the CDR3, the full variable domain is EAGVAQSPRYKIIEKRQSVAFWCNPISGHATLYWYQQILGQGPKLLIQFQNNGVVDDSQLPKDRFSAERLKGVDSTLKIQPAKLEDSAVYLCASSPGIGDSPLHFGNGTRLTVT.

A few counts support this clone. V usage is TRBV6-2 or TRBV6-3 and J usage is TRBJ1-1; D perhaps matches TRBD1 (6 bases). Trimming pared 2 bases from V and 4 bases from J, leaving 8 bases between. The CDR3 sequence is 13 residues long. Germline V lookup: CDR1 MNHEY, CDR2 SVGEGT. CDR3 coding DNA: TGTGCCAGCAGTTACGCAGGGGTCACTGAAGCTTTCTTT. Translation: CASSYAGVTEAFF.

The rearrangement uses TRBV7-2 and TRBJ2-2, with 7 bases that match TRBD1. Germline CDR1 is SGHTA and CDR2 is FQGNSA. This CDR3 comprises 18 residues. After removal of 3 bases from V and 2 bases from J, the junction contained 12 bases not matched to a gene. The CDR3 sequence is CASSFRTVGTVNTGELFF. The CDR3 DNA reads TGTGCCAGCAGCTTCAGGACCGTCGGGACAGTAAACACCGGGGAGCTGTTTTTT.

This sequence joins TRBV4-1 and TRBJ2-1, with 9 bases matching TRBD2. Unmatched junction bases numbered 8, after V lost 3 bases and J lost 2 bases. This CDR3 region has 17 residues. The V gene's germline CDR1 is MGHRA and CDR2 YSYEKL. As DNA, the CDR3 is TGCGCCAGCAGCCAGAATCGGCGGGAGGGGGCCTACAATGAGCAGTTCTTC. It translates to CASSQNRREGAYNEQFF.

This chain connects TRBV7-2 to TRBJ1-1; D is unclear. The germline CDR1 and CDR2 sequences are SGHTA and FQGNSA. V lost 5 bases and J lost 4, with 14 bases in between. This CDR3 region has 14 residues. CDR3 in amino acids: CASSSLREGTEAFF. CDR3 in DNA: TGTGCCAGCAGCAGTTTACGCGAGGGCACTGAAGCTTTCTTT.

This clone was observed a single time. The chain joins TRBV27 to TRBJ2-1, with D possibly TRBD1 on 5 matching bases. The CDR3 loop spans 14 amino acids. V lost 5 bases and J lost 3, with 11 bases in between. Germline V CDR1 and CDR2: MNHEY, SMNVEV (reference sequence). CDR3 residues: CASSAQGYYNEQFF. The CDR3 DNA sequence: TGTGCCAGCAGTGCCCAGGGCTACTACAATGAGCAGTTCTTC.

This clone was seen just once. The rearrangement uses TRBV19 and TRBJ2-6, with TRBD1 matching 12 bases. CDR1 LNHDA and CDR2 SQIVND come from the germline V gene (reference sequence). Trimming took 6 bases from V and 2 from J; bases not matched to a gene: 5. The CDR3 is 17 residues long. This chain's CDR3 is CASRRGQGAPGANVLTF. CDR3 bases: TGTGCCAGTAGGAGGGGACAGGGGGCGCCTGGGGCCAACGTCCTGACTTTC. Drawing the rest from reference TRBV19 and TRBJ2-6, the complete variable domain is DGGITQSPKYLFRKEGQNVTLSCEQNLNHDAMYWYRQDPGQGLRLIYYSQIVNDFQKGDIAEGYSVSREKKESFPLTVTSAQKNPTAFYLCASRRGQGAPGANVLTFGAGSRLTVL.

This rearrangement joins TRBV19 to TRBJ2-1, with TRBD2 matching over 12 bases. Germline CDR1 LNHDA, CDR2 SQIVND (reference sequence). Trimming at V came to 4 bases and at J to 9 bases, leaving 10 bases not matched to a gene. The CDR3 contains 16 residues. CDR3 amino acids: CASSTRLAGGPGEQFF. CDR3 DNA: TGTGCCAGTAGTACCCGGCTAGCGGGGGGGCCGGGTGAGCAGTTCTTC.

This rearrangement joins TRBV4-3 to TRBJ2-7, with TRBD2 identical over 15 bases. Germline V gives CDR1 LGHNA, CDR2 YSLEER. CDR3 length equals 18 residues. The V gene end was trimmed by 1 base and the J gene end by 2 bases; junction bases not matched to a gene: 6. CDR3 protein: CASSQGTSGGAGPYEQYF. Here the CDR3 DNA reads TGCGCCAGCAGCCAAGGGACTAGCGGGGGGGCCGGTCCCTACGAGCAGTACTTC.

The V gene is TRBV12-5, the J gene TRBJ1-6; D ambiguous. The CDR3 totals 15 residues. Germline V CDR1 and CDR2: LGHNT, FRNRAP. Trimming stripped 5 bases from V and 0 bases from J, with 8 bases between. The CDR3 loop is CASGPSFSYNSPLHF. CDR3 DNA: TGTGCTAGTGGTCCGAGCTTCTCCTATAATTCACCCCTCCACTTT.

The rearrangement joins TRBV7-9 to TRBJ2-1, with 10 bases identical to TRBD2. The CDR3 loop spans 15 amino acids. Losses at the gene ends were 1 base for V and 8 bases for J; bases not matched to a gene: 5. Germline lookup yields CDR1 SEHNR and CDR2 FQNEAQ (reference sequence). This CDR3 is CASSLELAGKDEQFF. In DNA, the CDR3 is TGTGCCAGCAGCTTAGAACTAGCGGGGAAGGATGAGCAGTTCTTC.